What follows is one T cell receptor beta chain and its context. This entry comes from a study of blood T cells in healthy people across ages. V was cut by 4 bases and J by 8 bases, with 17 bases left in between. The CDR3 is made up of 14 amino acids. The germline CDR1 and CDR2 sequences are SEHNR and FQNEAQ (reference sequence). A J-beta primer mix and a sample-barcoded 5' primer were used in a second PCR of roughly 7 to 12 cycles. TCRdb ran MiXCR on the 5' RACE reads and lists one entry per CDR3 protein. The sample shows 1.2 million to 1.5 million distinct CDR3 sequences, around two fifths of them seen only once.

The chain has TRBV7-9 and TRBJ1-2; a possible D gene is TRBD1 (6 bases). Sequencing input: blood. This receptor was identified in a woman aged 18-29 years in good health. CDR3 sequence: CASSSTGDSRGYTF. As DNA, the CDR3 is TGTGCCAGCAGCTCGACAGGAGACTCCCGGGGCTACACCTTC.